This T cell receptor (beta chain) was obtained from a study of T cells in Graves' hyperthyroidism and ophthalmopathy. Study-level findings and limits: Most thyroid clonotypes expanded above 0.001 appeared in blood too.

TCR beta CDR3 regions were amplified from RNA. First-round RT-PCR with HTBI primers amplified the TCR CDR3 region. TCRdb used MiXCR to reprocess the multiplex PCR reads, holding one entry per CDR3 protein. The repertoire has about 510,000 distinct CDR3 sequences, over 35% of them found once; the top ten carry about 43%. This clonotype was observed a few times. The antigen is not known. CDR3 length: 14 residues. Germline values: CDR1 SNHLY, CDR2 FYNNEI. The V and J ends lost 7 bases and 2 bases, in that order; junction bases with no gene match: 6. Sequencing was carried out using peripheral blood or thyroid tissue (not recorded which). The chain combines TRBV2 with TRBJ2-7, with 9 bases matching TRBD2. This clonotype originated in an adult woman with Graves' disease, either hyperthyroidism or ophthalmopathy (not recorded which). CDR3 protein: CASTASGTTYEQYF. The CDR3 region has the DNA TGTGCCAGCACGGCTAGCGGGACAACCTACGAGCAGTACTTC.